This TCR beta chain comes out of a study of T cells in Graves' hyperthyroidism and ophthalmopathy. About the research overall: Peripheral blood draws took place at initial diagnosis, ahead of any treatment.

Study outcomes and limitations: Prediction of ophthalmopathy progression came a median roughly 6.4 months pre-onset.

Amplified regions were TCR beta CDR3 sequences from RNA transcripts. The primer set for the first-round RT-PCR of the TCR CDR3 was HTBI. MiXCR was run by TCRdb on the multiplex PCR reads, yielding one entry per CDR3 protein. The sample has about 96,000 distinct CDR3 sequences, just over 50% seen once. This clonotype occurred a few times. The antigen remains undetermined. PBMCs were derived from 10 ml fresh peripheral blood. The V gene lost 1 base and the J gene lost 10 bases, with 8 bases spanning the gap. This CDR3 region has 13 residues. Germline loops: CDR1 MNHEY, CDR2 SMNVEV (reference sequence). This chain links TRBV27 with TRBJ1-6; D gene unclear. The TCR originated in a woman between 40 and 50 years old with Graves' hyperthyroidism. Source material: blood. The DNA of the CDR3 is TGTGCCAGCAGTTTATTCGCGGGCTCACCCCTCCACTTT. Its protein is CASSLFAGSPLHF.